One sample yielded the 18 T cell receptor beta chains listed below, sequenced in a study of shared clonotypes between healthy human individuals. Clones were read by immunoSEQ multiplex PCR, and TCRdb kept only the in-frame ones, dropping some. The sample lists over a million clones, around 78% occurring once. Specimen: memory CD4+ T cells from PBMCs. Subset indicated: CD45RA-negative fraction. Receptors originate from a man aged 18-30 years in good health. Some clones in this sample may be carry-over from other donors' samples.

The rearrangement links TRBV7-2 to TRBJ2-3; a weak D match, TRBD1 (5 bases). Germline CDR1 SGHTA, CDR2 FQGNSA. This CDR3 spans 14 amino acids. The ends were cut back, 2 bases at V and 3 bases at J, with 9 bases in the middle. CDR3 bases: TGTGCCAGCAGCTTATGGGCAGGGACAGATACGCAGTATTTT. Its translation: CASSLWAGTDTQYF.

This chain joins TRBV2 and TRBJ2-7; maybe TRBD1 (6 bases). This CDR3 contains 14 residues. The V end was cut by 8 bases, the J end by 7 bases, with 21 bases between. The germline gives CDR1 SNHLY, CDR2 FYNNEI. In DNA, the CDR3 is TGTGCCAGCGGACAGCAGTCGGGGCGACCGGAGCAGTACTTC. This sequence encodes CASGQQSGRPEQYF.

This rearrangement joins TRBV18 to TRBJ2-2, with TRBD1 matching over 7 bases. Germline assignment: CDR1 KGHSH and CDR2 LQKENI. The CDR3 runs to 14 residues. V lost 5 bases, J lost 5 bases, and 5 bases stayed unmatched. The CDR3 region is CASSSGTETGELFF. The DNA for the CDR3 is TGTGCCAGCTCATCCGGGACAGAGACCGGGGAGCTGTTTTTT.

This chain connects TRBV28 to TRBJ1-3; D is possibly TRBD1 (6 bases). The CDR3 is made up of 15 amino acids. Trimming took 4 bases from V and 4 from J, leaving 14 bases between them. Germline values: CDR1 MDHEN, CDR2 SYDVKM. CDR3 nucleotide sequence: TGTGCCAGCAGTTCATCCGACAGGAGGGGAAACACCATATATTTT. Protein product: CASSSSDRRGNTIYF. The full variable domain, its missing parts supplied by reference TRBV28 and TRBJ1-3, is DVKVTQSSRYLVKRTGEKVFLECVQDMDHENMFWYRQDPGLGLRLIYFSYDVKMKEKGDIPEGYSVSREKKERFSLILESASTNQTSMYLCASSSSDRRGNTIYFGEGSWLTVV.

This sequence joins TRBV5-6 and TRBJ2-5, with unresolved D. There are 14 residues in the CDR3. V was clipped by 0 bases and J by 3 bases, with 9 bases between them. CDR1 is SGHDT, CDR2 YYEEEE, per germline. CDR3 region: CASSLGSVKETQYF. CDR3 DNA sequence: TGTGCCAGCAGCTTGGGGTCAGTTAAAGAGACCCAGTACTTC.

The V and J genes are TRBV18 and TRBJ1-3; D might be TRBD1 (6 bases). V was cut by 3 bases and J by 4 bases, with 13 bases left in between. There are 15 residues in the CDR3. From germline, CDR1 is KGHSH and CDR2 LQKENI. CDR3 sequence (DNA): TGTGCCAGCTCACCCGACAGGATTTTAGGAAACACCATATATTTT. Encoded protein: CASSPDRILGNTIYF.

For this clone: Other DNA sequences from this sample encode an identical CDR3 as well. The V and J genes are TRBV7-3 and TRBJ2-2; D is undetermined. Germline lookup yields CDR1 SGHTA and CDR2 FQGTGA. This CDR3 region has 13 residues. Between the trimmed V and J ends, which lost 2 bases and 2 bases, there was a span of 3 bases. The CDR3 DNA reads TGTGCCAGCAGCTTATTAAACACCGGGGAGCTGTTTTTT. Translation gives CASSLLNTGELFF.

The chain combines TRBV4-3 with TRBJ2-2; D perhaps matches TRBD2 (6 bases). This CDR3 has 17 amino acids. Trimming shortened V by 3 bases and J by 2 bases, and 16 bases separated the two germline ends. The germline gives CDR1 LGHNA, CDR2 YSLEER. The CDR3 DNA reads as TGCGCCAGCAGCCATTTGTACGGGACTCCCAACACCGGGGAGCTGTTTTTT. Translating it yields CASSHLYGTPNTGELFF.

This clone occurred once. This chain joins TRBV19 and TRBJ2-7; TRBD2 matches 8 bases. V lost 5 bases, J lost 2 bases, and 14 bases stayed unmatched. The CDR3 has 17 amino acids. Germline V gene data show CDR1 as LNHDA and CDR2 as SQIVND (reference sequence). DNA for the CDR3: TGTGCCAGTAGTGGGGCGACTAGCGTGAAAGCGACCTACGAGCAGTACTTC. Its protein is CASSGATSVKATYEQYF.

The J gene is TRBJ2-1, the V gene TRBV4-2; D is unclear. The length of the CDR3 is 15 residues. CDR1 and CDR2 (germline): LGHNA, YNFKEQ. V lost 4 bases and J lost 9, with 19 bases in between. The CDR3 loop reads CASSPTGRSSGEQFF. CDR3 nucleotide sequence: TGTGCCAGCAGCCCGACCGGACGGTCGTCGGGTGAGCAGTTCTTC.

The chain couples TRBV6-5 to TRBJ1-1, with D unresolved. Looked up from germline, CDR1 is MNHEY and CDR2 is SVGAGI. The V end was cut by 2 bases, the J end by 1 base, with 11 bases between. The CDR3 is 15 residues long. CDR3 DNA sequence: TGTGCCAGCAGTTACAAGAGGGCGGGGAACACTGAAGCTTTCTTT. Protein product: CASSYKRAGNTEAFF.

V gene TRBV2 combines with J gene TRBJ1-3; 9 bases are a match to TRBD1. Trimming cost V 6 bases and J 0 bases; bases outside gene matches: 9. The CDR3 totals 17 residues. Germline CDR1 and CDR2: SNHLY and FYNNEI. CDR3 sequence (DNA): TGTGCCAGCAGAATACAGGGGGCGCGGAGCTCTGGAAACACCATATATTTT. This codes for CASRIQGARSSGNTIYF.

The sample holds a few counts of this clone. Other DNA sequences within the sample encode an identical CDR3. The chain is built from TRBV2 and TRBJ1-2; 9 nucleotides line up with TRBD1. The CDR3 consists of 13 residues. Per germline, CDR1 SNHLY and CDR2 FYNNEI. The V and J ends lost 6 bases and 8 bases, in that order; junction bases with no gene match: 7. CDR3 loop: CASSLQGARGYTF. The CDR3 DNA follows: TGTGCCAGCAGCCTACAGGGGGCGAGGGGCTACACCTTC.

The rearrangement links TRBV7-9 to TRBJ2-3, with TRBD2 matching 10 bases. CDR1 is SEHNR, CDR2 FQNEAQ, per germline (reference sequence). CDR3 length equals 16 residues. With 3 bases clipped from V and 6 bases from J, the junction kept 9 bases outside the gene matches. CDR3: CASSFRTSGLGDTQYF. Here the CDR3 DNA reads TGTGCCAGCAGCTTCCGGACTAGCGGACTGGGGGATACGCAGTATTTT. Full variable domain (outside the CDR3, taken from reference TRBV7-9 and TRBJ2-3): DTGVSQNPRHKITKRGQNVTFRCDPISEHNRLYWYRQTLGQGPEFLTYFQNEAQLEKSRLLSDRFSAERPKGSFSTLEIQRTEQGDSAMYLCASSFRTSGLGDTQYFGPGTRLTVL.

The rearrangement joins TRBV7-8 to TRBJ1-2; D gene unclear. There are 14 residues in the CDR3. V was pared by 1 base and J by 4 bases, with 10 bases between. Germline lookup yields CDR1 SGHVS and CDR2 FQNEAQ. The CDR3, as DNA: TGTGCCAGCAGCTTAGGTCGTGTTAGCTATGGCTACACCTTC. Translation: CASSLGRVSYGYTF.

This chain uses TRBV28 with TRBJ2-7; D not resolved. The CDR3 has 13 residues. V was cut by 3 bases and J by 5 bases, with 11 bases left in between. Germline lookup yields CDR1 MDHEN and CDR2 SYDVKM. The CDR3, as DNA: TGTGCCAGCAGTTTGCGAGTCCCTAACGAGCAGTACTTC. Its protein is CASSLRVPNEQYF.

The rearrangement links TRBV11-2 to TRBJ2-4; no firm D call. Germline CDR1 SGHAT, CDR2 FQNNGV. The V end lost 6 bases, the J end lost 0 bases, and 9 bases lay between the germline ends. The CDR3 has 14 residues. The CDR3 region is CASSFTLAKNIQYF. DNA of the CDR3: TGTGCCAGCAGTTTTACCTTAGCCAAAAACATTCAGTACTTC.

The chain employs TRBV4-1 and TRBJ2-1, with TRBD2 identical over 10 bases. The germline gives CDR1 MGHRA, CDR2 YSYEKL. CDR3 length: 18 amino acids. Unmatched junction bases numbered 13, after V lost 1 base and J lost 7 bases. CDR3: CASSQVPTAGGARNEQFF. The CDR3 region has the DNA TGCGCCAGCAGCCAAGTCCCCACAGCGGGAGGGGCAAGGAATGAGCAGTTCTTC.